This T cell receptor (beta chain) originates from a study of blood T cell repertoires in COVID-19. Study-wide background: Material from acute and convalescent COVID-19 was sourced from the United States, Italy and Spain. In each case, the material was cDNA or gDNA derived from T cells, B-cell-depleted T cells, or PBMCs.

Authors' analysis steps: Estimated nucleated cell counts came from reference gene primer amplification. Profiling relied on immunoSEQ multiplex PCR, and the TCRdb table lists in-frame clones only, not all of them. That table is the source of V, J and clone size, and D and trimming were worked out from the DNA. The sample lists hundreds of thousands of clones, approximately 83% occurring once. V trimming: 0 bases; J trimming: 5 bases; junction bases outside the gene matches: 10. Per the germline V gene, CDR1 is SGDLS and CDR2 is YYNGEE. The CDR3 spans 16 residues. This sequence was found in a woman between 40 and 50 years old with active or convalescent COVID-19. V usage is TRBV9 and J usage is TRBJ1-2, with 7 positions matching TRBD1. Sequences were obtained from peripheral blood. The CDR3 is CASSVVPQGVFYGYTF. The CDR3 DNA sequence: TGTGCCAGCAGCGTAGTTCCCCAGGGGGTATTTTATGGCTACACCTTC.